Below, 24 T cell receptor beta chains from the same sample are listed, as sequenced in a study of blood T cell repertoires in COVID-19. The method was immunoSEQ multiplex PCR; TCRdb's version includes in-frame clones alone and lacks a portion of them. In the table there are some 200,000 clones, 65% to 90% of which are singletons. What was sequenced was peripheral blood. These TCRs come from an elderly man with acute or convalescent COVID-19.

The chain recombines TRBV19 with TRBJ2-3; D is ambiguous. V gave up 7 bases and J gave up 0 bases, with 8 bases separating them. CDR1 is LNHDA and CDR2 is SQIVND in the germline V gene (reference sequence). This CDR3 has 13 amino acids. CDR3 residues: CASKASSTDTQYF. The CDR3 DNA reads as TGTGCCAGTAAAGCGTCTAGCACAGATACGCAGTATTTT.

This clone has only a few counts. The chain joins TRBV19 to TRBJ2-7; D remains unclear. The V end lost 4 bases, the J end lost 0 bases, and 19 bases lay between the germline ends. The CDR3 is made up of 17 amino acids. Germline V gene data show CDR1 as LNHDA and CDR2 as SQIVND (reference sequence). The CDR3: CASSTHSQVPRSYEQYV. CDR3 nucleotide sequence: TGTGCCAGTAGTACCCACTCCCAGGTACCCCGCTCCTACGAGCAGTACGTC.

The table lists this clone with a count of one. The chain carries TRBV11-3 and TRBJ1-3; unclear D gene. This CDR3 is 15 amino acids long. The germline V gene has CDR1 SGHNT and CDR2 YENEEA. With 1 base removed from V and 1 base from J, the gap between germline ends came to 8 bases. The CDR3 loop is CASSLGRISGNTIYF. In nucleotides, the CDR3 is TGTGCCAGCAGCTTAGGGCGGATTTCTGGAAACACCATATATTTT.

This sequence joins TRBV27 and TRBJ2-1; 12 bases are shared with TRBD1. V was clipped by 5 bases and J by 9 bases; unmatched bases: 11. Germline lookup yields CDR1 MNHEY and CDR2 SMNVEV (reference sequence). CDR3 length: 16 residues. The CDR3 coding sequence is TGTGCCAGCAGTCCCAGGGGACAGGGGGCGCGGGGTGAGCAGTTCTTC. Encoded protein: CASSPRGQGARGEQFF.

The V and J genes are TRBV28 and TRBJ2-3; D is perhaps TRBD1 (6 bases). The V gene's germline CDR1 is MDHEN and CDR2 SYDVKM. V was pared by 5 bases and J by 5 bases, with 11 bases between. The CDR3 extends over 13 amino acids. In nucleotides, the CDR3 is TGTGCCAGCAGTGTACAGGGAGAAGATACGCAGTATTTT. Translation gives CASSVQGEDTQYF.

The sample holds one count of this clone. The chain has TRBV6-5 and TRBJ2-7; TRBD1 aligns across 7 bases. The CDR3 consists of 14 residues. V lost 0 bases to trimming and J lost 7 bases; unmatched junction nucleotides: 6. CDR1 is MNHEY and CDR2 is SVGAGI in the germline V gene. CDR3 loop: CASSYSGTAAEQYF. The CDR3 DNA is TGTGCCAGCAGTTACTCTGGGACAGCGGCTGAGCAGTACTTC.

The V and J genes are TRBV14 and TRBJ1-1; 7 nucleotides align to TRBD1. Unmatched junction bases numbered 12, after V lost 7 bases and J lost 4 bases. CDR3 length: 15 amino acids. Germline-derived CDR1 and CDR2 are SGHDN and FVKESK. For the CDR3, the DNA is TGTGCCAGCACACTACTGACAGGGCCGGGCACTGAAGCTTTCTTT. It yields the protein CASTLLTGPGTEAFF.

The chain has TRBV28 and TRBJ2-1, with 12 bases matching TRBD1. The ends lost 3 bases at V and 7 bases at J; junction bases unmatched: 7. In germline, CDR1 is MDHEN, CDR2 SYDVKM. The CDR3 contains 16 residues. As DNA, the CDR3 is TGTGCCAGCAGTTTGGCCGGGACAGGGGGCTTGAATGAGCAGTTCTTC. Encoded protein: CASSLAGTGGLNEQFF.

V and J are TRBV28 and TRBJ1-2; 10 nucleotides agree with TRBD1. In germline, CDR1 is MDHEN, CDR2 SYDVKM. This CDR3 comprises 13 residues. The J segment lost 7 bases and the V segment lost 3 bases, leaving 2 bases of the junction unmatched. CDR3 sequence (DNA): TGTGCCAGCAGTTTGACAGGGGGCCGTGGCTACACCTTC. It translates to CASSLTGGRGYTF.

The chain combines TRBV7-9 with TRBJ1-1; D unclear. CDR1 and CDR2 from the germline V gene are SEHNR and FQNEAQ (reference sequence). The CDR3 loop spans 15 amino acids. Trimming pared 3 bases from V and 1 base from J, leaving 12 bases between. The CDR3 DNA sequence: TGTGCCAGCAGCTTTATCAGTACTAGGAACACTGAAGCTTTCTTT. It translates to CASSFISTRNTEAFF.

The chain recombines TRBV5-1 with TRBJ1-5; 8 bases are a match to TRBD1. After removal of 4 bases from V and 5 bases from J, the junction contained 8 bases not matched to a gene. In germline, CDR1 is SGHRS, CDR2 YFSETQ. The CDR3 is 15 residues long. The CDR3 protein is CASSPAGGAYQPQHF. In DNA form, the CDR3 reads TGCGCCAGCAGCCCTGCAGGGGGCGCATATCAGCCCCAGCATTTT.

The rearrangement uses TRBV6-6 and TRBJ1-5; tentative D call: TRBD1 (6 bases). V lost 6 bases and J 2 bases, leaving 11 bases between the germline ends. Germline CDR1 is MNHNY and CDR2 is SVGAGI (reference sequence). This CDR3 contains 14 residues. CDR3 DNA: TGTGCCAGCAGCCGACAGGAGGGCAATCAGCCCCAGCATTTT. Translating gives CASSRQEGNQPQHF.

This clone was seen once. The chain recombines TRBV11-2 with TRBJ1-6, with D possibly TRBD1 on 6 matching bases. Germline-derived CDR1 and CDR2 are SGHAT and FQNNGV. The CDR3 has 16 residues. V lost 5 bases, J lost 6 bases, and 17 bases lay in between. The CDR3 nucleotides read TGTGCCAGCAGCCCCTACCAGGGGACTATTAATTCACCCCTCCACTTT. Translated, it gives CASSPYQGTINSPLHF.

This clone is a singleton in its sample. The V gene is TRBV6-2 or TRBV6-3, the J gene TRBJ2-2, with 12 bases matching TRBD2. J was trimmed by 5 bases and V by 5 bases; bases with no gene match: 3. CDR3 length: 15 amino acids. From germline, CDR1 is MNHEY and CDR2 SVGEGT. CDR3 amino acids: CASSRTSGTTGELFF. The CDR3, as DNA: TGTGCCAGCAGTAGGACTAGCGGGACAACCGGGGAGCTGTTTTTT.

The chain joins TRBV6-6 to TRBJ2-7, with a weak D call TRBD2 (5 bases). The length of the CDR3 is 14 residues. V was clipped by 0 bases and J by 4 bases, with 10 bases between them. CDR1 and CDR2 from the germline V gene are MNHNY and SVGAGI (reference sequence). The CDR3 DNA follows: TGTGCCAGCAGTTACTCTCGGACTGTTTACGAGCAGTACGTC. It specifies CASSYSRTVYEQYV.

V usage is TRBV7-9 and J usage is TRBJ2-1; no firm D call. This CDR3 spans 13 amino acids. CDR1 is SEHNR, CDR2 FQNEAQ, per germline (reference sequence). V gave up 5 bases and J gave up 7 bases, with 12 bases separating them. The CDR3 DNA sequence: TGTGCCAGCAGCCTTACAGCCGGAAATGAGCAGTTCTTC. This gives the protein CASSLTAGNEQFF.

V is TRBV10-3 and J is TRBJ2-7, with 11 bases lining up with TRBD2. The V and J ends lost 4 bases and 1 base, in that order; junction bases with no gene match: 6. The CDR3 is 16 amino acids. Germline values: CDR1 ENHRY, CDR2 SYGVKD. The CDR3 sequence: CAISGVAGGPSYEQYF. The CDR3 DNA follows: TGTGCCATCAGTGGTGTAGCGGGAGGGCCTTCCTACGAGCAGTACTTC.

This chain uses TRBV18 with TRBJ1-1, with TRBD1 matching over 9 bases. CDR3 length: 14 amino acids. V dropped 3 bases and J dropped 5; count of bases not matched to a gene: 4. The germline CDR1 and CDR2 sequences are KGHSH and LQKENI. This CDR3 is CASSPATGGTEAFF. Here the CDR3 DNA reads TGTGCCAGCTCACCGGCGACAGGGGGGACTGAAGCTTTCTTT. Looking up the rest from reference TRBV18 and TRBJ1-1 gives the full variable domain: NAGVMQNPRHLVRRRGQEARLRCSPMKGHSHVYWYRQLPEEGLKFMVYLQKENIIDESGMPKERFSAEFPKEGPSILRIQQVVRGDSAAYFCASSPATGGTEAFFGQGTRLTVV.

As concerns this clone: Distinct nucleotide sequences in the sample also encode this CDR3. The genes are TRBV18 and TRBJ1-5; perhaps TRBD1 as D (5 bases). Germline V CDR1 and CDR2: KGHSH, LQKENI. This CDR3 spans 14 amino acids. V lost 5 bases to trimming and J lost 0 bases, with 8 bases between them. CDR3 residues: CASSGADSNQPQHF. CDR3 nucleotide sequence: TGTGCCAGCTCAGGGGCAGATAGCAATCAGCCCCAGCATTTT.

Comment on this clone: The junction departs from germline at one end; a sequencing error may be responsible. The chain employs TRBV19 and TRBJ1-1; 8 bases are shared with TRBD1. Germline-derived CDR1 and CDR2 are LNHDA and SQIVND (reference sequence). The length of the CDR3 is 15 residues. CDR3 nucleotides: TGTGCCAGTAGTCCGGGACAGGAGGGGAACTCTGAAGCTTTCTTT. Translation: CASSPGQEGNSEAFF.

The chain recombines TRBV9 with TRBJ2-1; 8 nucleotides match TRBD1. The germline V gene encodes CDR1 SGDLS and CDR2 YYNGEE. CDR3 length equals 15 residues. Unmatched junction bases numbered 8, after V lost 2 bases and J lost 7 bases. The DNA for the CDR3 is TGTGCCAGCAGCGTTATCGGACAGGGTAGGAATGAGCAGTTCTTC. This gives the protein CASSVIGQGRNEQFF.

This clone has a handful of counts. The CDR3 coding sequence is TGTGCCAGCAGCCTGGGGCGTAATCAGCCCCAGCATTTT. This codes for CASSLGRNQPQHF. The chain couples TRBV6-5 to TRBJ1-5; possible D gene TRBD1, 5 bases. From germline, CDR1 is MNHEY and CDR2 SVGAGI. The CDR3 consists of 13 residues. With 6 bases removed from V and 4 bases from J, the gap between germline ends came to 10 bases.

In its sample, this clone was seen once. DNA of the CDR3: TGTGCCAGTAGTACGACAGGAAATCAGCCCCAGCATTTT. It yields the protein CASSTTGNQPQHF. This sequence joins TRBV19 and TRBJ1-5, with D tentatively TRBD1 (6 bases). The germline V gene encodes CDR1 LNHDA and CDR2 SQIVND (reference sequence). This CDR3 spans 13 amino acids. Trimming removed 4 bases from V and 4 bases from J, with 8 bases in between.

J is TRBJ2-3 and V is TRBV11-2; 7 positions agree with TRBD1. The ends lost 5 bases at V and 7 bases at J; junction bases unmatched: 3. The CDR3 extends over 12 amino acids. Germline V lookup: CDR1 SGHAT, CDR2 FQNNGV. In DNA form, the CDR3 reads TGTGCCAGCAGCCGGGACAGAAATACGCAGTATTTT. It encodes CASSRDRNTQYF.